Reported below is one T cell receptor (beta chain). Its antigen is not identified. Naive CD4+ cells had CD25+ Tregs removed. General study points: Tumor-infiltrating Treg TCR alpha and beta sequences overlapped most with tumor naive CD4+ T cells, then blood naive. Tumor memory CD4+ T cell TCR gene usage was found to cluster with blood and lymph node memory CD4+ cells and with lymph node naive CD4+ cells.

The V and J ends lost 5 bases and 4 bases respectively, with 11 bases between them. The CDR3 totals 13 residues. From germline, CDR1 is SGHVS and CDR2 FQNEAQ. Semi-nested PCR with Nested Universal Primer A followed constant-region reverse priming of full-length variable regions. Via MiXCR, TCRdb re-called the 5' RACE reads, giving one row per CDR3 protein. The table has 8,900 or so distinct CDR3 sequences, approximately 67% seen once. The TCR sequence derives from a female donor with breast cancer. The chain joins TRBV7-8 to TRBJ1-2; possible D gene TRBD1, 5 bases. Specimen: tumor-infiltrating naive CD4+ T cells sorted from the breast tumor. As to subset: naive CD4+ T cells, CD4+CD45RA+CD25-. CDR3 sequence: CASSTRTFYGYTF. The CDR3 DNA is TGTGCCAGCAGCACTCGGACATTCTATGGCTACACCTTC. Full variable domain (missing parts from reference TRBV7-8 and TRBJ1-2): GAGVSQSPRYKVAKRGQDVALRCDPISGHVSLFWYQQALGQGPEFLTYFQNEAQLDKSGLPSDRFFAERPEGSVSTLKIQRTQQEDSAVYLCASSTRTFYGYTFGSGTRLTVV.